This is a list of T cell receptor beta chains from one sample in a study of blood T cell repertoires in COVID-19. Only in-frame clones appear in the TCRdb table, and some are missing; sequencing was by immunoSEQ multiplex PCR. Of some 200,000 clones in the sample, approximately 82% were seen once. The material sequenced was PBMCs or T cells enriched from blood (not recorded which). The receptors come from an older woman with acute COVID-19. CDR3s include the opening cysteine and the closing phenylalanine or tryptophan. D genes are given only for firm matches. Rows may omit the clone size; those that give it use once, few, many or a size class.

V: TRBV5-8
length: 15
size: .
D: .
J: TRBJ1-1
DNA: TGTGCCAGCAGCTTCTTGGCACGCCGGAACACTGAAGCTTTCTTT
CDR3: CASSFLARRNTEAFF

V: TRBV4-3
length: 14
size: medium-sized
D: TRBD1
J: TRBJ1-1
DNA: TGCGCCAGCAGCCACGGGGACAGAAACACTGAAGCTTTCTTT
CDR3: CASSHGDRNTEAFF

V: TRBV2
length: 16
size: .
D: TRBD1
J: TRBJ1-4
DNA: TGTGCCAGCAGTGGGGGGACAGGGAGTAGTAATGAAAAACTGTTTTTT
CDR3: CASSGGTGSSNEKLFF

V: TRBV5-4
length: 15
size: .
D: .
J: TRBJ2-2
DNA: TGTGCCAGCAGCTTGGTGCAGGTGGGCACCGGGGAGCTGTTTTTT
CDR3: CASSLVQVGTGELFF

V: TRBV3-1/TRBV3-2
length: 13
size: .
D: .
J: TRBJ1-2
DNA: TGTGCCAGCAGCCAAGGACATGACTATGGCTACACCTTC
CDR3: CASSQGHDYGYTF

V: TRBV7-9
length: 14
size: once
D: TRBD1
J: TRBJ1-1
DNA: TGTGCCAGCAGCCGAACAGGGGGGAACACTGAAGCTTTCTTT
CDR3: CASSRTGGNTEAFF

V: TRBV4-3
length: 13
size: .
D: .
J: TRBJ2-7
DNA: TGCGCCAGCAGCCAATTAGATCGGGGCGAGCAGTACTTC
CDR3: CASSQLDRGEQYF

V: TRBV11-2
length: 16
size: .
D: TRBD1
J: TRBJ1-2
DNA: TGTGCCAGCAGCTTAGATCTGGGGACAGGGAGGGATGGCTACACCTTC
CDR3: CASSLDLGTGRDGYTF

V: TRBV30
length: 14
size: .
D: .
J: TRBJ2-7
DNA: TGTGCCTGGAGTGTTGGGGGGAGAGGGTACGAGCAGTACTTC
CDR3: CAWSVGGRGYEQYF

V: TRBV9
length: 17
size: .
D: TRBD2
J: TRBJ2-2
DNA: TGTGCCAGCAGCGCTGCCGGGACTAGCGTTAGGCAGGGGGAGCTGTTTTTT
CDR3: CASSAAGTSVRQGELFF

V: TRBV6-1
length: 16
size: few
D: TRBD1
J: TRBJ2-3
DNA: TGTGCCAGCAGTGTCGGGACAGGGGGGATGACAGATACGCAGTATTTT
CDR3: CASSVGTGGMTDTQYF

V: TRBV2
length: 13
size: .
D: TRBD2
J: TRBJ2-1
DNA: TGTGCCAGCAAAGTAGCGGGGTACGATGAGCAGTTCTTC
CDR3: CASKVAGYDEQFF

V: TRBV7-9
length: 16
size: .
D: TRBD2
J: TRBJ2-3
DNA: TGTGCCAGCAGCTTACTAGCGGGGGCCGAATTAGATACGCAGTATTTT
CDR3: CASSLLAGAELDTQYF

V: TRBV10-1
length: 13
size: .
D: .
J: TRBJ2-7
DNA: TGCGCCAGCAGTGCGGCTAGCGCCTACGAGCAGTACTTC
CDR3: CASSAASAYEQYF

V: TRBV6-5
length: 14
size: .
D: .
J: TRBJ1-2
DNA: TGTGCCAGCAGTTACCGGGAATTGAGGGATGGCTACACCTTC
CDR3: CASSYRELRDGYTF

V: TRBV3-1/TRBV3-2
length: 14
size: .
D: TRBD1
J: TRBJ2-2
DNA: TGTGCCAGCAGCCACCGGGACAGTGGCGGGGAGCTGTTTTTT
CDR3: CASSHRDSGGELFF

V: TRBV3-1/TRBV3-2
length: 13
size: .
D: .
J: TRBJ1-1
DNA: TGTGCCAGCAGCCCCGAGGTGAACACTGAAGCTTTCTTT
CDR3: CASSPEVNTEAFF

V: TRBV6-5
length: 13
size: .
D: .
J: TRBJ2-2
DNA: TGTGCCAGCAGTTACGAGATCACCGGGGAGCTGTTTTTT
CDR3: CASSYEITGELFF

V: TRBV7-9
length: 19
size: .
D: TRBD2
J: TRBJ2-5
DNA: TGTGCCAGCAGTGATAGGAGAGCTAGCGGGGGGCCCGGGCAGATGACCCAGTACTTC
CDR3: CASSDRRASGGPGQMTQYF

V: TRBV27
length: 14
size: .
D: .
J: TRBJ1-1
DNA: TGTGCCAGCAGTTTATTGGGCCTGAACACTGAAGCTTTCTTT
CDR3: CASSLLGLNTEAFF

V: TRBV5-1
length: 14
size: once
D: .
J: TRBJ1-1
DNA: TGCGCCAGCAGCAGACGACAGGACAACACTGAAGCTTTCTTT
CDR3: CASSRRQDNTEAFF

V: TRBV3-1/TRBV3-2
length: 15
size: many
D: .
J: TRBJ2-2
DNA: TGTGCCAGCAGCCAAGGTCACAGGGTCACCGGGGAGCTGTTTTTT
CDR3: CASSQGHRVTGELFF

V: TRBV7-2
length: 19
size: .
D: TRBD2
J: TRBJ2-1
DNA: TGTGCCAGCAGCTTAGAATTCGGGAGGAGATTGTACGGAGTGCATGAGCAGTTCTTC
CDR3: CASSLEFGRRLYGVHEQFF

V: TRBV10-3
length: 15
size: .
D: .
J: TRBJ1-1
DNA: TGTGCCATCACCAGAGCACAGGGTGAGAACACTGAAGCTTTCTTT
CDR3: CAITRAQGENTEAFF

V: TRBV30
length: 11
size: .
D: .
J: TRBJ1-1
DNA: TGTGCCTGGGACATGAACACTGAAGCTTTCTTT
CDR3: CAWDMNTEAFF

V: TRBV27
length: 12
size: .
D: .
J: TRBJ1-1
DNA: TGTGCCAGCAGTTTATCTAGGGGTGAAGCTTTCTTT
CDR3: CASSLSRGEAFF

V: TRBV18
length: 13
size: .
D: TRBD1
J: TRBJ1-4
DNA: TGTGCCAGCTCGCTCGGACAGGGTGAAAAACTGTTTTTT
CDR3: CASSLGQGEKLFF

V: TRBV2
length: 16
size: .
D: .
J: TRBJ2-5
DNA: TGTGCCAGCGACGGGATACGTGGGGGCCCCTCGGGGACCCAGTACTTC
CDR3: CASDGIRGGPSGTQYF

V: TRBV10-3
length: 13
size: .
D: .
J: TRBJ1-1
DNA: TGTGCCATCAGTGAGTCGGGGAGGACTGAAGCTTTCTTT
CDR3: CAISESGRTEAFF

V: TRBV25-1
length: 15
size: .
D: TRBD1
J: TRBJ2-7
DNA: TGTGCCAGCAGTTTACAGGGGGTCCTGGGGGGCGAGCAGTACTTC
CDR3: CASSLQGVLGGEQYF

V: TRBV6-5
length: 15
size: .
D: .
J: TRBJ2-1
DNA: TGTGCCAGCAGTTACTCGAGGGCGGGGAGTAATGAGCAGTTCTTC
CDR3: CASSYSRAGSNEQFF

V: TRBV5-1
length: 13
size: few
D: TRBD2
J: TRBJ2-1
DNA: TGCGCCAGCAGCGCTGGGACTAGGAATGAGCAGTTCTTC
CDR3: CASSAGTRNEQFF

V: TRBV6-5
length: 15
size: .
D: TRBD1
J: TRBJ1-4
DNA: TGTGCCACTAAGAAGGGGGCGGATACTAATGAAAAACTGTTTTTT
CDR3: CATKKGADTNEKLFF

V: TRBV5-6
length: 12
size: once
D: .
J: TRBJ1-2
DNA: TGTGCCAGCAGCTTGGGGGCGTATGGCTACACCTTC
CDR3: CASSLGAYGYTF

V: TRBV5-6
length: 13
size: .
D: TRBD2
J: TRBJ2-1
DNA: TGTGCCAGCTTAGCGGGGAACAACAATGAGCAGTTCTTC
CDR3: CASLAGNNNEQFF

V: TRBV28
length: 15
size: .
D: TRBD1
J: TRBJ1-5
DNA: TGTGCCAGCAGTTTTTCCGGACAGGGAGCTCAGCCCCAGCATTTT
CDR3: CASSFSGQGAQPQHF

V: TRBV18
length: 20
size: .
D: TRBD2
J: TRBJ2-1
DNA: TGTGCCAGCTCACCTACCTATCCTGGACTAGCGGGAGTCTCCTACAATGAGCAGTTCTTC
CDR3: CASSPTYPGLAGVSYNEQFF

V: TRBV3-1/TRBV3-2
length: 13
size: .
D: .
J: TRBJ1-2
DNA: TGTGCCAGCAGCCCGATGGGGGGCTATGGCTACACCTTC
CDR3: CASSPMGGYGYTF

V: TRBV30
length: 13
size: once
D: TRBD1
J: TRBJ1-4
DNA: TGTGCCTGGAGTATACAGGGGAGCGAAAAACTGTTTTTT
CDR3: CAWSIQGSEKLFF

V: TRBV5-4
length: 13
size: few
D: TRBD2
J: TRBJ2-1
DNA: TGTGCCAGCAGCTTAGCGGGAGGCAATGAGCAGTTCTTC
CDR3: CASSLAGGNEQFF

V: TRBV3-1/TRBV3-2
length: 13
size: .
D: .
J: TRBJ2-7
DNA: TGTGCCAGCAGCCAAGGGAGGAGCTACGAGCAGTACTTC
CDR3: CASSQGRSYEQYF

V: TRBV5-6
length: 17
size: .
D: .
J: TRBJ1-6
DNA: TGTGCCAGCAGCTTGCGGAGCGGGGGAGGAGGTAATTCACCCCTCCACTTT
CDR3: CASSLRSGGGGNSPLHF

V: TRBV6-5
length: 15
size: .
D: TRBD1
J: TRBJ2-3
DNA: TGTGCCAGCCAACAGGGGGCGCAGCCCACAGATACGCAGTATTTT
CDR3: CASQQGAQPTDTQYF

V: TRBV24-1
length: 14
size: .
D: .
J: TRBJ1-5
DNA: TGTGCCACCAGTGGCGACGGGGTGAGGCAGCCCCAGCATTTT
CDR3: CATSGDGVRQPQHF

V: TRBV15
length: 17
size: .
D: TRBD1
J: TRBJ2-6
DNA: TGTGCCACCAGCCGTCTGTGGACAGGGTCTGGGGCCAACGTCCTGACTTTC
CDR3: CATSRLWTGSGANVLTF

V: TRBV25-1
length: 13
size: .
D: .
J: TRBJ1-1
DNA: TGTGCCAGTGGGAGGGCGGCGAACACTGAAGCTTTCTTT
CDR3: CASGRAANTEAFF

V: TRBV6-2/TRBV6-3
length: 17
size: .
D: TRBD2
J: TRBJ2-4
DNA: TGTGCCAGCAGTTCGCCTCCGGGCGGGAGGGCCGAAAACATTCAGTACTTC
CDR3: CASSSPPGGRAENIQYF